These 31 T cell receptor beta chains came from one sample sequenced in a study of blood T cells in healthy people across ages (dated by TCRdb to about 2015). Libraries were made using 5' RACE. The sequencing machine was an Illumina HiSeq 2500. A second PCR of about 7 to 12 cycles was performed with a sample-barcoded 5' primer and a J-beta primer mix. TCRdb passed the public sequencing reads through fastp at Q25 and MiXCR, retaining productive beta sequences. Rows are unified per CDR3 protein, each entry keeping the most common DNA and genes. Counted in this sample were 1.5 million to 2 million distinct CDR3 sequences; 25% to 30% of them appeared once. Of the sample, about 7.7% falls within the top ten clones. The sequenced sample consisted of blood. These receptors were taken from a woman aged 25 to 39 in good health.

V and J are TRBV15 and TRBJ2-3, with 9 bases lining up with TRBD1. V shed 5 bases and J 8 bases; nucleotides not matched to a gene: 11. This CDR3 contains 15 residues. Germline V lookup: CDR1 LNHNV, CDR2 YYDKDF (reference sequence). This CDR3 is CATSPPGQGFSTQYF. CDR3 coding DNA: TGTGCCACCAGCCCACCGGGACAGGGTTTCTCTACGCAGTATTTT.

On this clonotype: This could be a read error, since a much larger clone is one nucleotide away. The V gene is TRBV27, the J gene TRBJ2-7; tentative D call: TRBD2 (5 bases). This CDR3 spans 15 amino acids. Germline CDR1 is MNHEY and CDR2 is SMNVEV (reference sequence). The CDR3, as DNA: TGTGCCAGCAGTCCCGACCGGGAAATAGTGTACGAGCAGGACTTC. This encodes CASSPDREIVYEQDF.

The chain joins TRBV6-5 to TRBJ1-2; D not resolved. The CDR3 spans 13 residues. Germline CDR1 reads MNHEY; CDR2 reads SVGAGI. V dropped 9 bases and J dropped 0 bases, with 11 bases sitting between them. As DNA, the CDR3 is TGTGCCAGTACGGGAGAAGCTAACTATGGCTACACCTTC. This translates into CASTGEANYGYTF.

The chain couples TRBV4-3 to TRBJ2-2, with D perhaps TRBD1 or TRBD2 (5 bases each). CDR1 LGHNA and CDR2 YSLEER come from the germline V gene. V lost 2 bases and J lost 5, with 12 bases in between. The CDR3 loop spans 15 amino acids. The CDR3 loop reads CASSQIAGGTGELFF. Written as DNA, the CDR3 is TGCGCCAGCAGCCAAATAGCTGGGGGAACCGGGGAGCTGTTTTTT.

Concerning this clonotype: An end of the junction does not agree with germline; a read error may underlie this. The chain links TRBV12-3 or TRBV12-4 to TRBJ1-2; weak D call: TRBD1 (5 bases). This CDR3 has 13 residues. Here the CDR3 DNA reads TGTGTCAGCAGTTTTAGTTGGGGGACGGGCTACACCTTC. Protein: CVSSFSWGTGYTF.

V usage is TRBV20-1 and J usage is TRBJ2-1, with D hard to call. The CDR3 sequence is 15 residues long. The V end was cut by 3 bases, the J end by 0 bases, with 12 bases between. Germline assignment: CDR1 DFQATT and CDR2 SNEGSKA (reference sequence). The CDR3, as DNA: TGCAGTGCTAGTGGTAGGGCAGCCTCCTACAATGAGCAGTTCTTC. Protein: CSASGRAASYNEQFF.

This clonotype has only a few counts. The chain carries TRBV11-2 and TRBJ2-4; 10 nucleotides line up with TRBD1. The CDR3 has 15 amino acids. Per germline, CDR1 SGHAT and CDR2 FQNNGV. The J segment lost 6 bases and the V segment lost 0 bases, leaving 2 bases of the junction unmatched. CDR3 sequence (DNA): TGTGCCAGCAGCTTAGATTGGACAGGGGGAAACATTCAGTACTTC. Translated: CASSLDWTGGNIQYF.

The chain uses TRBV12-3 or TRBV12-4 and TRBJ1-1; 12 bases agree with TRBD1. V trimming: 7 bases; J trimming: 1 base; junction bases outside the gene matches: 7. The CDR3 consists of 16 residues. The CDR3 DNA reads TGTGCCAGCATCCCCGGGACAGGGGGCTGGAACACTGAAGCTTTCTTT. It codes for CASIPGTGGWNTEAFF.

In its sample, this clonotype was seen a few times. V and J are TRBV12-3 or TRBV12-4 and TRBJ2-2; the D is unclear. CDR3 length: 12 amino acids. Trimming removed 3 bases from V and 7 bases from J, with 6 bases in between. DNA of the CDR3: TGTGCCAGCAGTTTTCGGTACGGGGAGCTGTTTTTT. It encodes CASSFRYGELFF.

The DNA for the CDR3 is TGTGCCAGAATGGAGAATGAGCAGTTCTTC. Translated, it gives CARMENEQFF. The chain joins TRBV7-2 to TRBJ2-1; D is unresolved. Germline CDR1 SGHTA, CDR2 FQGNSA. V lost 9 bases and J 7 bases, leaving 7 bases between the germline ends. CDR3 length: 10 residues.

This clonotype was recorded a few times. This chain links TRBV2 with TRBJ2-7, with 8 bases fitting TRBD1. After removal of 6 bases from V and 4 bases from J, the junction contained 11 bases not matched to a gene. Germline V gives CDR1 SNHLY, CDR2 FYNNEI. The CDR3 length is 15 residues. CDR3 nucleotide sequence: TGTGCCAGCAGGCCGGAGACAGGGGTAGGGTACGAGCAGTACTTC. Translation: CASRPETGVGYEQYF.

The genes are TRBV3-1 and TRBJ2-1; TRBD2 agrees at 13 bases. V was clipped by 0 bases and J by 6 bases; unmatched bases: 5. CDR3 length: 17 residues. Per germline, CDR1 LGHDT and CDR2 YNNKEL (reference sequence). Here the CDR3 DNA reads TGTGCCAGCAGCCAAGATACGGGACTAGCGGGAATCAATGAGCAGTTCTTC. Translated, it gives CASSQDTGLAGINEQFF.

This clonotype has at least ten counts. The CDR3 DNA reads as TGTGCCAGCAGCTCCACGGGAAGGACCTCCTACGAGCAGTACTTC. Translated: CASSSTGRTSYEQYF. The V gene is TRBV7-2, the J gene TRBJ2-7; D may be TRBD2 (5 bases). Trimming cost V 4 bases and J 0 bases, with 13 bases left between them. This CDR3 spans 15 amino acids. Germline lookup yields CDR1 SGHTA and CDR2 FQGNSA.

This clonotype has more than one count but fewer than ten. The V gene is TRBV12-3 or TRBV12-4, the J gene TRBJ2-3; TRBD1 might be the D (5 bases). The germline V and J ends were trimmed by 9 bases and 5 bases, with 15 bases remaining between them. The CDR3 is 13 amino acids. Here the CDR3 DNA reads TGTGCCAGTCGTCCAGGGTGGATAGATACGCAGTATTTT. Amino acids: CASRPGWIDTQYF.

The CDR3 coding sequence is TGTGCCAGCAGCTTCGATAGCGGAATCTCCTACGAGCAGTACTTC. Encoded protein: CASSFDSGISYEQYF. V gene TRBV7-2 combines with J gene TRBJ2-7; D possibly corresponds to TRBD2 (6 bases). V lost 3 bases and J 0 bases, leaving 12 bases between the germline ends. Germline lookup yields CDR1 SGHTA and CDR2 FQGNSA. The CDR3 covers 15 residues.

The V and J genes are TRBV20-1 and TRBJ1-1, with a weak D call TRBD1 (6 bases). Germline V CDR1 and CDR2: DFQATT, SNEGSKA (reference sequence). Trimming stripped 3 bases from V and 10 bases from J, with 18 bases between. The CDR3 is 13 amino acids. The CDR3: CSARGGHAQGAFF. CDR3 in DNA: TGCAGTGCTAGGGGGGGGCATGCCCAAGGAGCTTTCTTT.

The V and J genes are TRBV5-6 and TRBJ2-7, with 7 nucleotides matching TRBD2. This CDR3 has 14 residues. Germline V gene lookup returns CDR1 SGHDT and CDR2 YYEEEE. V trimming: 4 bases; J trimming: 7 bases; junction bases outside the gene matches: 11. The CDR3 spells CASSDTGTIIEQYF. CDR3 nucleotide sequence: TGTGCCAGCAGCGATACCGGGACTATCATAGAGCAGTACTTC.

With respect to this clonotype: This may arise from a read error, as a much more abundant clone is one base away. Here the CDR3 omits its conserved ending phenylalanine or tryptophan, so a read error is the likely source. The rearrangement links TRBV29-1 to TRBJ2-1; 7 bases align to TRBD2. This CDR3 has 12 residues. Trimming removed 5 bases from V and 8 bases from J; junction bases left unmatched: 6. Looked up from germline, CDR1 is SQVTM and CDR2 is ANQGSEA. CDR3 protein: CSVLAGEDEQFV. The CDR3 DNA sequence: TGCAGCGTTCTGGCGGGAGAAGATGAGCAGTTCGTC.

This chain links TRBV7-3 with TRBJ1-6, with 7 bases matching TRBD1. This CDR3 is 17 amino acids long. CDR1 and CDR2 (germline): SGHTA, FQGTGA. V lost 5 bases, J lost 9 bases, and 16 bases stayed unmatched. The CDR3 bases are TGTGCCAGCAGCGCCTCCCCTCATCGACAGGGCACTTCACCCCTCCACTTT. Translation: CASSASPHRQGTSPLHF.

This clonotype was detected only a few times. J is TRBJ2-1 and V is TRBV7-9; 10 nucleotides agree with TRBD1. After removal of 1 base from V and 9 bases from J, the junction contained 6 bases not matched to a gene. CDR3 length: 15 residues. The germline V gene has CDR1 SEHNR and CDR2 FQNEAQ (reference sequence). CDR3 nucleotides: TGTGCCAGCAGCTTAGGACAGGGGGCCGTTGGTGAGCAGTTCTTC. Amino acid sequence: CASSLGQGAVGEQFF.

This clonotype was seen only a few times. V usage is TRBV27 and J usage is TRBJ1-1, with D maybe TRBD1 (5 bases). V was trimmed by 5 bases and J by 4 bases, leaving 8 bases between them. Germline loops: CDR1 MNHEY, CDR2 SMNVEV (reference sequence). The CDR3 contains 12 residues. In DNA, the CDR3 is TGTGCCAGCAGTCGGGACCCCACTGAAGCTTTCTTT. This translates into CASSRDPTEAFF.

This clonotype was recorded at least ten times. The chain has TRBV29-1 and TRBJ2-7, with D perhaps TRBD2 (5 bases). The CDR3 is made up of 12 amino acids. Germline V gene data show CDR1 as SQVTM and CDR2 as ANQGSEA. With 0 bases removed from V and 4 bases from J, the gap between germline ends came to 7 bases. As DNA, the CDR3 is TGCAGCGTTGAAGATCGGGGATACGAGCAGTACTTC. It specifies CSVEDRGYEQYF.

The CDR3 sequence: CASSPGRLQETQYF. The DNA of the CDR3 is TGTGCCAGCAGTCCTGGGCGGCTACAAGAGACCCAGTACTTC. V is TRBV9 and J is TRBJ2-5; D is ambiguous. V lost 5 bases, J lost 2 bases, and 13 bases lay in between. Germline loops: CDR1 SGDLS, CDR2 YYNGEE. The CDR3 spans 14 residues.

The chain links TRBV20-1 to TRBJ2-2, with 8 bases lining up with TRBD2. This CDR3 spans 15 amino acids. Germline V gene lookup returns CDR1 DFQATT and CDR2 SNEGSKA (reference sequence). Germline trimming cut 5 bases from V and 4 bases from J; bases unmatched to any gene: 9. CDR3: CSAEKRESGTGELFF. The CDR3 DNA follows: TGCAGTGCTGAAAAGCGGGAGTCGGGCACCGGGGAGCTGTTTTTT.

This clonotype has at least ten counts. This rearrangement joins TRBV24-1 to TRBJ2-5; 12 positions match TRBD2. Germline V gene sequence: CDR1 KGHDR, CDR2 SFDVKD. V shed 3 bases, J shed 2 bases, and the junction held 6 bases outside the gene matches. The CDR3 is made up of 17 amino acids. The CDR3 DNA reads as TGTGCCACCAGTGATCGAGGGACTAGCGGGCTTCAAGAGACCCAGTACTTC. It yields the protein CATSDRGTSGLQETQYF.

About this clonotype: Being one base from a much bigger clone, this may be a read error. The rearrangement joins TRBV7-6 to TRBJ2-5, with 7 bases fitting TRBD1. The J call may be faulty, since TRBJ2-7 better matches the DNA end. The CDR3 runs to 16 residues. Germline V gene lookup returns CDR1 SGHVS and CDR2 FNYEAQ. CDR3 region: CASSLGTGDFSYEQYF. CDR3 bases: TGTGCCAGCAGCTTAGGGACAGGAGACTTCTCCTACGAGCAGTACTTC.

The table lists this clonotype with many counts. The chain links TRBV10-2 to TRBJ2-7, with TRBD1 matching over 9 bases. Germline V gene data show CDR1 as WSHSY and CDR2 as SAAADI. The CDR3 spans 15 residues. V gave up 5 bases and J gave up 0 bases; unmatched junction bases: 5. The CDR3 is CASSRGTGPSYEQYF. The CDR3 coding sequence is TGCGCCAGCAGTAGGGGGACAGGGCCCTCCTACGAGCAGTACTTC.

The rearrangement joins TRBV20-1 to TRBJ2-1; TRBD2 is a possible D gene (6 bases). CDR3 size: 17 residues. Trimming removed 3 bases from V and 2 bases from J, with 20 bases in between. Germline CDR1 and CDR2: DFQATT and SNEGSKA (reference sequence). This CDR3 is CSASGTLLSRAYNEQFF. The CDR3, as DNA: TGCAGTGCTAGCGGGACTTTGTTATCTCGAGCCTACAATGAGCAGTTCTTC.

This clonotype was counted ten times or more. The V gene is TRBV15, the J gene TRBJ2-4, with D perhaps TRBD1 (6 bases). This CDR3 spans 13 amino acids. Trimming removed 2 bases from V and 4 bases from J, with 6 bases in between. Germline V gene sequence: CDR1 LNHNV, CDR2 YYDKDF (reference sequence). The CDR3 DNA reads TGTGCCACCAGCAGACAGGGGAAAAACATTCAGTACTTC. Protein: CATSRQGKNIQYF.

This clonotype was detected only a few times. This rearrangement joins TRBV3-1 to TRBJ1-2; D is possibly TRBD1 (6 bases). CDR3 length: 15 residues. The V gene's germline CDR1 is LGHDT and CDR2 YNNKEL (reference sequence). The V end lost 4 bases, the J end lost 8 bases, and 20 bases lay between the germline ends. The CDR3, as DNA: TGTGCCAGCAGCCCTCGACAGGATTCGCCGCTAGGCTACACCTTC. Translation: CASSPRQDSPLGYTF.

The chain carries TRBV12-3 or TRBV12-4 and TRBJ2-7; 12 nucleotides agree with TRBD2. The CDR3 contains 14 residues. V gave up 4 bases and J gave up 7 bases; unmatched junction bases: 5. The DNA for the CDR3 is TGTGCCAGCAGTTACCTAGCGGGAGGGGATGAGCAGTACTTC. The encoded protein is CASSYLAGGDEQYF.